A single sample is the source of the 15 T cell receptor beta chains below, sequenced in a study of blood T cell repertoires in COVID-19. Sequenced by immunoSEQ multiplex PCR; TCRdb stores in-frame clones only, minus some. Found here are roughly 43,000 clones, more than 75% of them singletons; the top ten hold more than 15%. Sequenced: peripheral blood. The receptor source for this set is a human donor in a cohort sampled during active COVID-19.

The V gene is TRBV19, the J gene TRBJ2-3, with 8 bases identical to TRBD1. The CDR3 has 17 amino acids. V trimming: 3 bases; J trimming: 3 bases; junction bases outside the gene matches: 11. The germline gives CDR1 LNHDA, CDR2 SQIVND (reference sequence). The CDR3 sequence: CASSILLRTGKTDTQYF. CDR3 nucleotides: TGTGCCAGTAGTATCCTACTCCGGACAGGGAAGACAGATACGCAGTATTTT.

This chain links TRBV27 with TRBJ1-2; perhaps TRBD1 as D (5 bases). The CDR3 is 11 amino acids. The V and J ends lost 11 bases and 7 bases respectively, with 14 bases between them. Per the germline V gene, CDR1 is MNHEY and CDR2 is SMNVEV (reference sequence). The CDR3 reads CASGRESGYTF. The CDR3 DNA reads as TGTGCCTCGGGGCGGGAGTCTGGCTACACCTTC.

This clone came up once. The chain joins TRBV5-1 to TRBJ2-4; D is unresolved. The CDR3 runs 11 residues. Between the trimmed V and J ends, which lost 3 bases and 7 bases, there was a span of 5 bases. CDR1 SGHRS and CDR2 YFSETQ come from the germline V gene. The CDR3 DNA sequence: TGCGCCAGCAGCTACTCGAACATTCAGTACTTC. It encodes CASSYSNIQYF.

The chain links TRBV6-5 to TRBJ1-5, with a weak D call TRBD1 (5 bases). With 11 bases removed from V and 7 bases from J, the gap between germline ends came to 12 bases. This CDR3 contains 11 residues. The germline V gene encodes CDR1 MNHEY and CDR2 SVGAGI. The CDR3 region is CAAGRGQPQHF. In nucleotides, the CDR3 is TGTGCCGCGGGGAGGGGACAGCCCCAGCATTTT.

The V and J genes are TRBV9 and TRBJ2-7; TRBD1 is a possible D gene (6 bases). V was shortened by 0 bases and J by 4 bases, with 11 bases between the two germline ends. The germline V gene has CDR1 SGDLS and CDR2 YYNGEE. There are 14 residues in the CDR3. The CDR3 loop reads CASSVGSGEYEQYF. CDR3 nucleotides: TGTGCCAGCAGCGTAGGATCAGGGGAATACGAGCAGTACTTC.

This chain uses TRBV7-2 with TRBJ1-2; D perhaps matches TRBD1 (6 bases). V gave up 0 bases and J gave up 1 base, with 15 bases separating them. CDR3 length: 17 residues. Per germline, CDR1 SGHTA and CDR2 FQGNSA. CDR3 DNA sequence: TGTGCCAGCAGCTTAGCCACAGGGAGAAGCCTTAACTATGGCTACACCTTC. Protein: CASSLATGRSLNYGYTF.

This chain connects TRBV2 to TRBJ2-6; tentative D call: TRBD1 (5 bases). CDR3 length equals 18 residues. The germline gives CDR1 SNHLY, CDR2 FYNNEI. V gave up 6 bases and J gave up 0 bases, with 18 bases separating them. The chain's CDR3 is CASSSTAGMGSGANVLTF. CDR3 bases: TGTGCCAGCAGCTCTACGGCAGGGATGGGCTCTGGGGCCAACGTCCTGACTTTC.

This rearrangement joins TRBV7-7 to TRBJ2-3, with 15 bases lining up with TRBD2. The CDR3 loop spans 18 amino acids. V shed 1 base and J 4 bases; nucleotides not matched to a gene: 6. Germline-derived CDR1 and CDR2 are SSHAT and FNYEAQ (reference sequence). CDR3 DNA: TGTGCCAGCAGCTTAGGAGAGGGACTAGCGGGAGGCGCAGATACGCAGTATTTT. This translates into CASSLGEGLAGGADTQYF.

The gene calls are TRBV10-2 and TRBJ2-1; 9 positions match TRBD2. Germline loops: CDR1 WSHSY, CDR2 SAAADI. The junction had 16 bases not matched to a gene; V was cut back by 4 bases and J by 9 bases. This CDR3 is 17 amino acids long. CDR3 sequence (DNA): TGCGCCAGCAGTGGGGTCGGGGTAGCGGGAGTTCCCCGTGAGCAGTTCTTC. Its protein is CASSGVGVAGVPREQFF.

The table lists this clone with a count of one. The J gene is TRBJ2-7, the V gene TRBV30, with D perhaps matching TRBD1 (5 bases). Trimming removed 0 bases at V and 2 bases at J, with 11 bases between. Germline CDR1 GTSNPN, CDR2 SVGIG (reference sequence). The CDR3 has 14 residues. The chain's CDR3 is CAWSVGHRAYEQYF. The CDR3 DNA reads TGTGCCTGGAGTGTAGGACACCGCGCCTACGAGCAGTACTTC.

The chain combines TRBV9 with TRBJ2-7, with TRBD2 matching 11 bases. The V gene end was trimmed by 3 bases and the J gene end by 3 bases; junction bases not matched to a gene: 5. Germline V gene sequence: CDR1 SGDLS, CDR2 YYNGEE. The CDR3 contains 15 residues. DNA of the CDR3: TGTGCCAGCAGCGCTTCTGGGACTAGCGGCTACGAGCAGTACTTC. The encoded protein is CASSASGTSGYEQYF.

The V and J genes are TRBV7-2 and TRBJ2-7, with TRBD2 as a possible D gene (5 bases). V dropped 6 bases and J dropped 6 bases, with 15 bases sitting between them. Per germline, CDR1 SGHTA and CDR2 FQGNSA. CDR3 size: 13 residues. CDR3: CASSWPGIGEQYF. The CDR3 coding sequence is TGTGCCAGCAGTTGGCCGGGAATTGGCGAGCAGTACTTC.

The chain carries TRBV13 and TRBJ2-3; possible D gene TRBD2, 6 bases. The CDR3 length is 16 residues. Looked up from germline, CDR1 is PRHDT and CDR2 is FYEKMQ (reference sequence). The V end was cut by 1 base, the J end by 3 bases, with 14 bases between. CDR3 bases: TGTGCCAGCAGCTTAGCAACTAGCTGGCGTACAGATACGCAGTATTTT. This sequence encodes CASSLATSWRTDTQYF.

This clone has a handful of counts. The V call is TRBV27, the J call TRBJ2-7; TRBD2 agrees at 7 bases. CDR3 length: 12 residues. The V gene end was trimmed by 6 bases and the J gene end by 7 bases; junction bases not matched to a gene: 6. Germline CDR1 is MNHEY and CDR2 is SMNVEV (reference sequence). The DNA for the CDR3 is TGTGCCAGCAGAGAATCCGGGGGGGAGCAGTACTTC. This gives the protein CASRESGGEQYF.

CDR3 DNA sequence: TGTGCCAGCAGTCCCGGGACAGGGGGTGCCTACGAGCAGTACTTC. It is translated as CASSPGTGGAYEQYF. The genes are TRBV27 and TRBJ2-7; 11 positions agree with TRBD1. The CDR3 totals 15 residues. V dropped 5 bases and J dropped 2; count of bases not matched to a gene: 5. Germline assignment: CDR1 MNHEY and CDR2 SMNVEV (reference sequence).